This TCR beta chain emerged from a study of early T cells in non-severe SARS-CoV-2 infection. J was trimmed by 2 bases and V by 3 bases; bases with no gene match: 10. The germline V gene has CDR1 SGDLS and CDR2 YYNGEE. This CDR3 has 17 amino acids. TCRdb used MiXCR to reprocess the 5' RACE reads, holding one entry per CDR3 protein. The sample lists tens of thousands of distinct CDR3 sequences; 9.5% to 15% were seen once. This clonotype was seen a few times. Material: whole blood. The chain recombines TRBV9 with TRBJ2-5; 10 positions agree with TRBD2. The sequence was collected from an adult who was a healthcare worker with PCR-confirmed SARS-CoV-2 infection or an uninfected control (not recorded which). CDR3: CASSEGAGTSAQETQYF. The CDR3 bases are TGTGCCAGCAGCGAGGGCGCCGGGACTAGCGCACAAGAGACCCAGTACTTC. Full variable domain (missing parts from reference TRBV9 and TRBJ2-5): DSGVTQTPKHLITATGQRVTLRCSPRSGDLSVYWYQQSLDQGLQFLIQYYNGEERAKGNILERFSAQQFPDLHSELNLSSLELGDSALYFCASSEGAGTSAQETQYFGPGTRLLVL.